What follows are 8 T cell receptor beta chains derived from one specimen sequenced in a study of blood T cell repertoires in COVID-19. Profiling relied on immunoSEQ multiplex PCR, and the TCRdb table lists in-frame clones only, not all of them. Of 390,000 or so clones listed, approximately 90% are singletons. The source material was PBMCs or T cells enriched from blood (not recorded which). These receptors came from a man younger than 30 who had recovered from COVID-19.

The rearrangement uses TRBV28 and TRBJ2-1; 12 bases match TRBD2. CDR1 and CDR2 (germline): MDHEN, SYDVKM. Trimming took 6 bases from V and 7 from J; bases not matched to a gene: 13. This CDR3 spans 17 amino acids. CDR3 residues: CASSRLAGEERRNEQFF. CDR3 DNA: TGTGCCAGCAGCCGACTAGCGGGAGAGGAGCGTAGGAATGAGCAGTTCTTC.

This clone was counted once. CDR3 protein: CASSYGQGRNQPQHF. In DNA, the CDR3 is TGTGCCAGCAGCTATGGACAGGGGAGAAATCAGCCCCAGCATTTT. The rearrangement links TRBV7-9 to TRBJ1-5, with 9 positions matching TRBD1. V gave up 4 bases and J gave up 4 bases; unmatched junction bases: 5. This CDR3 region has 15 residues. Per the germline V gene, CDR1 is SEHNR and CDR2 is FQNEAQ (reference sequence).

CDR3 DNA: TGTGCCAGCAGCTTAGGGACTAGCGGTCGCAATGAGCAGTTCTTC. Translation: CASSLGTSGRNEQFF. V usage is TRBV13 and J usage is TRBJ2-1, with 9 bases matching TRBD2. The J segment lost 6 bases and the V segment lost 0 bases, leaving 3 bases of the junction unmatched. The CDR3 sequence is 15 residues long. Germline V gives CDR1 PRHDT, CDR2 FYEKMQ (reference sequence).

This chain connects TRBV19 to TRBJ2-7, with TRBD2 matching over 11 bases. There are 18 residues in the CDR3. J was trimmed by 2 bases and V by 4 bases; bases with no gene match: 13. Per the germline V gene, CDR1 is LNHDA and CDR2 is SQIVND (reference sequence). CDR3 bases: TGTGCCAGTAGTAATATACGGCTAGCGGGGGGCAACACCTACGAGCAGTACTTC. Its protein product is CASSNIRLAGGNTYEQYF.

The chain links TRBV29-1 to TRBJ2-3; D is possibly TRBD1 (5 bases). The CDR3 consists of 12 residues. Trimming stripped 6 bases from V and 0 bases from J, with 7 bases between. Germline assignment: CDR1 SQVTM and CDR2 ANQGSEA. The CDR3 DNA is TGCAGCGTCGCAGGGAGCACAGATACGCAGTATTTT. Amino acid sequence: CSVAGSTDTQYF.

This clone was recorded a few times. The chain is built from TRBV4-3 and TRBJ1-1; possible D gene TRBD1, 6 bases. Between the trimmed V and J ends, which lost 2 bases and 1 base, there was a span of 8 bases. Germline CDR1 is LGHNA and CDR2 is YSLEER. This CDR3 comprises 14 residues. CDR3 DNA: TGCGCCAGCAGCCAATTACAGGGGAACACTGAAGCTTTCTTT. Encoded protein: CASSQLQGNTEAFF.

CDR3: CASSVEGAANEKLFF. CDR3 sequence (DNA): TGTGCCAGCAGCGTAGAGGGGGCAGCTAATGAAAAACTGTTTTTT. The rearrangement links TRBV9 to TRBJ1-4, with 7 positions matching TRBD1. V gave up 0 bases and J gave up 3 bases; unmatched junction bases: 2. The CDR3 sequence is 15 residues long. Germline V gene sequence: CDR1 SGDLS, CDR2 YYNGEE. Full variable domain (missing parts from reference TRBV9 and TRBJ1-4): DSGVTQTPKHLITATGQRVTLRCSPRSGDLSVYWYQQSLDQGLQFLIQYYNGEERAKGNILERFSAQQFPDLHSELNLSSLELGDSALYFCASSVEGAANEKLFFGSGTQLSVL.

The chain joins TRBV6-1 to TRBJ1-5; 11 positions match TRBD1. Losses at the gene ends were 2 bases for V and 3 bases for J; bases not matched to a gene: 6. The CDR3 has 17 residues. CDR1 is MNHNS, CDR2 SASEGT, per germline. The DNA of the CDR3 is TGTGCCAGCAGTGAACCTGAGGACAGGGGGCCCAATCAGCCCCAGCATTTT. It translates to CASSEPEDRGPNQPQHF.